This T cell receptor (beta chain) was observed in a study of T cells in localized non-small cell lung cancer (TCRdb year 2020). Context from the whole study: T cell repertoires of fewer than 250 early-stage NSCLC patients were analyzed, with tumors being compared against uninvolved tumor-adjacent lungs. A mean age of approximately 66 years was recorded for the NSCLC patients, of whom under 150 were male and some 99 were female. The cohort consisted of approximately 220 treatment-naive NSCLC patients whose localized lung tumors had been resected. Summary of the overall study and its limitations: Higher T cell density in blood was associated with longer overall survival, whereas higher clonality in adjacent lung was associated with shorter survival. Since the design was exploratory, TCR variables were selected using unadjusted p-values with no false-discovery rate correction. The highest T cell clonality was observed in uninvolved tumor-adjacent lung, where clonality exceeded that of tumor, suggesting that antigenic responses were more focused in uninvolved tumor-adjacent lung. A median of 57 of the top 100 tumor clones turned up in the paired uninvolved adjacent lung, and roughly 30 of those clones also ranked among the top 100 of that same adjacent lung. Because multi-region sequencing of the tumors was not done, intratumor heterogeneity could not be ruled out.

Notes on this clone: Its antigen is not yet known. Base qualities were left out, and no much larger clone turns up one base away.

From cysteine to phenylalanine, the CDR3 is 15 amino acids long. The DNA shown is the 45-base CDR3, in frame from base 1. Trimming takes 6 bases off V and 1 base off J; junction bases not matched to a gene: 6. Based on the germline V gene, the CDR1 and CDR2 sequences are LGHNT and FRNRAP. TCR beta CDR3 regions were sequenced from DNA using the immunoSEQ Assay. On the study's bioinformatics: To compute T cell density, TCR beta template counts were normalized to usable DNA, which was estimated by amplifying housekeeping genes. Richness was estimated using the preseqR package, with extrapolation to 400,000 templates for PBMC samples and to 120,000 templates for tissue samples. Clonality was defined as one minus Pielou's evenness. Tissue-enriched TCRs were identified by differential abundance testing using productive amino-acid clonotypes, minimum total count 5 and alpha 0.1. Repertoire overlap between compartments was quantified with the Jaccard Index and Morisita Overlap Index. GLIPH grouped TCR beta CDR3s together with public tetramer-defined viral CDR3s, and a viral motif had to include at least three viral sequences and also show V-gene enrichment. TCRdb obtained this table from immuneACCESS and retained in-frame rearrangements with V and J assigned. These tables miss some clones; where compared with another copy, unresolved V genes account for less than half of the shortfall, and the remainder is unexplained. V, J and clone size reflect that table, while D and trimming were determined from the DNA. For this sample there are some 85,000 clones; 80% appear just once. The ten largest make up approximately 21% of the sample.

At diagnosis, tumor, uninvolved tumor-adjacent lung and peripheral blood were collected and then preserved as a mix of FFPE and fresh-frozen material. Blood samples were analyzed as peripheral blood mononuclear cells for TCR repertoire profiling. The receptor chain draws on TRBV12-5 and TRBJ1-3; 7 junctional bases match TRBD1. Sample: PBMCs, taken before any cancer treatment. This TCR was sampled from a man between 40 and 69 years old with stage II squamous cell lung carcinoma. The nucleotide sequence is TGTGCTAGTGGAAGGACAGGCTCTTCTGGAAACACCATATATTTT. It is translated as CASGRTGSSGNTIYF.